Described below is a single T cell receptor (beta chain) sequence and its context. The table lists this clonotype with a few counts. The specificity of this receptor is unknown. It has no much larger one-base neighbor in the sample; base qualities were not kept. TCR cDNA was synthesized by 5'RACE template switching, which introduced a universal primer site and unique molecular identifiers. cDNA synthesis was primed from both the TCR alpha and TCR beta constant segments. Library amplification involved two PCR steps, and the second step added sample barcodes and sequencing adapters. Sequencing of libraries was done on Illumina HiSeq 2500 (2x100 bp) or NovaSeq (2x150 bp). The authors' pipeline ran thus. MIGEC was used to demultiplex reads and collapse the reads into UMI consensus sequences, and MiXCR was used for V(D)J alignment. Clonotypes responding to the vaccine were identified with edgeR on replicate PBMC samples, with the criteria of FDR below 0.01 and a log2 fold change above 5 up to day 15. Bulk clonotypes were assigned CD4 or CD8 identity according to which sequenced CD4 or CD8 repertoire held them at higher abundance. The public reads were reprocessed in TCRdb via fastp at Q25 and MiXCR, keeping in-frame beta chains. Each record represents a unique CDR3 protein, reported with the most common genes and DNA among its rows. The V and J calls were determined by TCRdb, not by the authors. In all, the sample holds about 500,000 distinct CDR3 sequences, and about a sixth of those were seen once. The ten largest make up 17% of the sample.

V lost 7 bases and J lost 3 bases; the stretch between them is 20 bases long. CDR1 and CDR2, looked up from the germline V gene, are SQVTM and ANQGSEA. The CDR3 runs 15 residues from the cysteine to the phenylalanine. The only DNA kept is the CDR3, 45 bases in frame from the first base. This sample stems from a study of T cells after yellow fever vaccination (dated by TCRdb to about 2019). With respect to the entire study: The SMART-Seq v4 Ultra Low Input RNA kit was used to prepare libraries from fractions with low cell numbers. To track T-cell clones before and after primary and booster YFV17D yellow fever vaccination, bulk TCR alpha and beta repertoires were sequenced longitudinally. Two healthy male donors made up the cohort, one aged 18 to 29 years and the other aged 30 to 40 years. Bulk PBMC replicates and cell subsets were isolated from blood drawn at multiple timepoints before and after both primary and secondary immunization. Here is what the overall study found, with its caveats: A small share of clonotypes was detected in both CD4 and CD8 compartments, with the overlap likely arising from convergent recombination. The secondary T-cell response was found to be weaker but faster than the primary response, with a peak reached on day 5 rather than on day 15. Most clones expanded after primary vaccination were re-detected after the booster (almost 98% of CD4 and more than 70% of CD8), suggesting broad memory maintenance. Because only two donors were included in the study, the extent to which the findings can be generalized is limited. Because abundant contaminating clonotypes from the bulk population could be contained in FACS-sorted repertoires, computational filtering was required.

The sample's treatment or condition label is to be understood as: live attenuated yellow fever vaccine strain. At every blood-draw timepoint, two biological replicates of bulk PBMCs were collected. A standard Ficoll-Paque protocol was used to isolate PBMCs from peripheral blood. RNA was extracted with TriZol from bulk PBMCs, CD4 and CD8 fractions, and dextramer-positive and dextramer-negative fractions. This TCR was recovered from a man aged 18 to 30 who received the YFV17D yellow fever vaccine. The sample here was PBMCs, taken less than 6 days after the first yellow fever vaccination. This chain is built from TRBV29-1 and TRBJ2-3, and TRBD1 may be the D gene, going by 6 matching bases. CDR3 region: CSANPTGRRTDTQYF. The nucleotide sequence reads as follows: TGCAGCGCCAATCCCACAGGGCGCAGGACAGATACGCAGTATTTT.